The rows below give T cell receptor beta chains drawn from one sample of a study of shared clonotypes between healthy human individuals. Only in-frame clones appear in the TCRdb table, and some are missing; sequencing was by immunoSEQ multiplex PCR. Among roughly 2,500,000 clones listed, 93% were seen once. Sequencing was done on a sample of naive CD4+ T cells from PBMCs. The source of these receptors is a man between 18 and 29 years old in good health. Some clones in this sample may be carry-over from other donors' samples. CDR3s include the opening cysteine and the closing phenylalanine or tryptophan. The order of the fields is clone size, V gene, J gene, D gene, CDR3 protein, CDR3 DNA. D genes are given only for firm matches. Size is stated for part of the rows, as once, few or many counts, or as a class when the clone is expanded.

clone size: NA
V gene: TRBV7-2
J gene: TRBJ1-1
D gene: NA
CDR3 protein: CASSLSGDTEAFF
CDR3 DNA: TGTGCCAGCAGCTTATCGGGAGATACTGAAGCTTTCTTT

clone size: once
V gene: TRBV19
J gene: TRBJ2-5
D gene: TRBD2
CDR3 protein: CASSPLGLAGSPGETQYF
CDR3 DNA: TGTGCCAGTAGCCCATTGGGACTAGCGGGATCGCCAGGGGAGACCCAGTACTTC

clone size: NA
V gene: TRBV5-1
J gene: TRBJ2-7
D gene: NA
CDR3 protein: CASSPAGQPSYEQYF
CDR3 DNA: TGCGCCAGCAGCCCCGCCGGGCAGCCCTCCTACGAGCAGTACTTC

clone size: NA
V gene: TRBV5-1
J gene: TRBJ2-1
D gene: TRBD2
CDR3 protein: CASSLYTSGNHYNEQFF
CDR3 DNA: TGCGCCAGCAGCTTGTATACTAGCGGGAATCACTACAATGAGCAGTTCTTC

clone size: NA
V gene: TRBV11-2
J gene: TRBJ2-1
D gene: NA
CDR3 protein: CASSFPRGRGGNEQFF
CDR3 DNA: TGTGCCAGCAGCTTTCCCCGGGGCCGAGGGGGGAATGAGCAGTTCTTC

clone size: NA
V gene: TRBV2
J gene: TRBJ2-5
D gene: TRBD2
CDR3 protein: CASSQRLAGGGETQYF
CDR3 DNA: TGTGCCAGCAGTCAACGACTAGCGGGAGGAGGAGAGACCCAGTACTTC

clone size: few
V gene: TRBV25-1
J gene: TRBJ1-5
D gene: NA
CDR3 protein: CASSDRGNQPQHF
CDR3 DNA: TGTGCCAGCAGTGACAGGGGCAATCAGCCCCAGCATTTT

clone size: NA
V gene: TRBV6-1
J gene: TRBJ1-5
D gene: NA
CDR3 protein: CASGVIYSNQPQHF
CDR3 DNA: TGTGCCAGCGGGGTAATTTATAGCAATCAGCCCCAGCATTTT

clone size: NA
V gene: TRBV27
J gene: TRBJ2-7
D gene: TRBD2
CDR3 protein: CASSKAGVLYEQYF
CDR3 DNA: TGTGCCAGCAGCAAAGCGGGAGTTCTTTACGAGCAGTACTTC

clone size: NA
V gene: TRBV5-6
J gene: TRBJ1-2
D gene: NA
CDR3 protein: CASRRYTGTGVVFRYGYTF
CDR3 DNA: TGTGCCAGCAGACGCTACACAGGGACGGGCGTCGTATTCCGGTATGGCTACACCTTC

clone size: NA
V gene: TRBV5-1
J gene: TRBJ1-1
D gene: NA
CDR3 protein: CASSSSHPTEAFF
CDR3 DNA: TGCGCCAGCAGCAGCTCGCATCCCACTGAAGCTTTCTTT

clone size: once
V gene: TRBV18
J gene: TRBJ1-2
D gene: TRBD1
CDR3 protein: CASSRTGGAPGYTF
CDR3 DNA: TGTGCCAGCTCACGGACAGGGGGCGCGCCGGGCTACACCTTC

clone size: NA
V gene: TRBV6-5
J gene: TRBJ2-5
D gene: TRBD2
CDR3 protein: CASTLIGTSGETQYF
CDR3 DNA: TGTGCCAGCACGCTAATCGGGACTAGCGGAGAGACCCAGTACTTC

clone size: NA
V gene: TRBV20-1
J gene: TRBJ2-7
D gene: NA
CDR3 protein: CSAIANEQYF
CDR3 DNA: TGCAGTGCCATAGCGAACGAGCAGTACTTC

clone size: NA
V gene: TRBV18
J gene: TRBJ1-5
D gene: NA
CDR3 protein: CASSPSGGGNQPQHF
CDR3 DNA: TGTGCCAGCTCCCCCTCCGGGGGCGGAAATCAGCCCCAGCATTTT

clone size: NA
V gene: TRBV6-5
J gene: TRBJ2-2
D gene: TRBD1
CDR3 protein: CASARDRSNTGELFF
CDR3 DNA: TGTGCCAGCGCCCGGGACAGGTCTAACACCGGGGAGCTGTTTTTT

clone size: NA
V gene: TRBV2
J gene: TRBJ2-1
D gene: TRBD2
CDR3 protein: CASSRGLAGVSEQFF
CDR3 DNA: TGTGCCAGCAGTAGGGGACTAGCGGGAGTGAGTGAGCAGTTCTTC

clone size: NA
V gene: TRBV4-2
J gene: TRBJ2-7
D gene: TRBD2
CDR3 protein: CASSQMTSGRGYEQYF
CDR3 DNA: TGTGCCAGCAGCCAAATGACCAGCGGGAGGGGCTACGAGCAGTACTTC

clone size: once
V gene: TRBV9
J gene: TRBJ2-1
D gene: NA
CDR3 protein: CASSVAVRGWNEQFF
CDR3 DNA: TGTGCCAGCAGCGTAGCTGTGAGGGGTTGGAATGAGCAGTTCTTC

clone size: NA
V gene: TRBV6-6
J gene: TRBJ1-1
D gene: NA
CDR3 protein: CASSILREGDTEAFF
CDR3 DNA: TGTGCCAGCAGCATCTTGAGGGAGGGGGACACTGAAGCTTTCTTT

clone size: NA
V gene: TRBV6-6
J gene: TRBJ2-3
D gene: TRBD1
CDR3 protein: CASRTGQGATDTQYF
CDR3 DNA: TGTGCCAGCAGGACGGGACAGGGGGCCACAGATACGCAGTATTTT

clone size: NA
V gene: TRBV27
J gene: TRBJ1-5
D gene: NA
CDR3 protein: CASARDWFSLSNQPQHF
CDR3 DNA: TGTGCCAGCGCTAGGGATTGGTTTAGCCTTAGCAATCAGCCCCAGCATTTT

clone size: NA
V gene: TRBV7-9
J gene: TRBJ1-3
D gene: NA
CDR3 protein: CASSSRRLNTIYF
CDR3 DNA: TGTGCCAGCAGCTCCCGCAGGTTAAACACCATATATTTT

clone size: NA
V gene: TRBV6-5
J gene: TRBJ1-5
D gene: NA
CDR3 protein: CASSYGVNQPQHF
CDR3 DNA: TGTGCCAGCAGTTACGGGGTCAATCAGCCCCAGCATTTT